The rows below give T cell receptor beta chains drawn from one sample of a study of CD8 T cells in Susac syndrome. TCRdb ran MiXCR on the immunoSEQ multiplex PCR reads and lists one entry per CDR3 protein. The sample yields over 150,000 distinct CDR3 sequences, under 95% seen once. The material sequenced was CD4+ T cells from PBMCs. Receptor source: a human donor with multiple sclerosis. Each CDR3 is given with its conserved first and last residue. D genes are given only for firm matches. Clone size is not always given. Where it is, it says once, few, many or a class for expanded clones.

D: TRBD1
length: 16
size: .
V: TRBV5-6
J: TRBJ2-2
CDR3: CASSWGDRGNTGELFF
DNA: TGTGCCAGCAGCTGGGGAGACAGGGGGAACACCGGGGAGCTGTTTTTT

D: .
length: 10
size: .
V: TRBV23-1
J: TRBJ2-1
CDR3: CAISYNEQFF
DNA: TGCGCCATCTCCTACAATGAGCAGTTCTTC

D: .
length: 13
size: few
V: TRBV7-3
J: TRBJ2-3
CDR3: CASSPGRTDTQYF
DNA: TGTGCCAGCAGCCCCGGGAGAACAGATACGCAGTATTTT

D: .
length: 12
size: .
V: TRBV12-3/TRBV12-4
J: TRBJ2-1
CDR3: CAIRDSVGEQFF
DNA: TGTGCCATCCGGGACTCCGTGGGAGAGCAGTTCTTC

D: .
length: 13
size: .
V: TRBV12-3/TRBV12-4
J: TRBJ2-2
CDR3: CASGPLASGELFF
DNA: TGTGCCAGCGGGCCCCTAGCTTCCGGGGAGCTGTTTTTT

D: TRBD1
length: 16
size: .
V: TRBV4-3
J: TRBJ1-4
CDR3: CASSQDRGRGNEKLFF
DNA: TGCGCCAGCAGCCAAGATCGGGGCAGGGGGAATGAAAAACTGTTTTTT

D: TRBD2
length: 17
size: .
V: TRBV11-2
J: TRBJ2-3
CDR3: CASSLESSGSGTDTQYF
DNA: TGTGCCAGCAGCTTAGAGTCTAGCGGGAGTGGCACAGATACGCAGTATTTT

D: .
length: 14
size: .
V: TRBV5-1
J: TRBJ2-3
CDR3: CASSLLPATDTQYF
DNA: TGCGCCAGCAGCTTGTTGCCAGCGACAGATACGCAGTATTTT

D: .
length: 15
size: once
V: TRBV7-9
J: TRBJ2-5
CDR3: CASRRGWGTQETQYF
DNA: TGTGCCAGCAGGAGGGGCTGGGGAACACAAGAGACCCAGTACTTC

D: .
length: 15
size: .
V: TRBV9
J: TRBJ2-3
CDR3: CASSLDGPGTDTQYF
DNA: TGTGCCAGCAGCCTAGATGGCCCAGGGACAGATACGCAGTATTTT

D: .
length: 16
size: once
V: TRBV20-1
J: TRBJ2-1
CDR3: CSARDPGRGDDNEQFF
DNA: TGCAGTGCTAGAGATCCCGGCAGGGGGGACGACAATGAGCAGTTCTTC

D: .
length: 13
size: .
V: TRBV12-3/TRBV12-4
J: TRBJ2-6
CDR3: CASLFSGANVLTF
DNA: TGTGCCAGCCTATTCTCTGGGGCCAACGTCCTGACTTTC

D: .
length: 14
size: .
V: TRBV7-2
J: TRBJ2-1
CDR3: CASLLDRYYNEQFF
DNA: TGTGCCAGCCTCCTTGACAGGTACTACAATGAGCAGTTCTTC

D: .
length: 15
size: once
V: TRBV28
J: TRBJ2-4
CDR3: CASSLPQVAKNIQYF
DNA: TGTGCCAGCAGTTTGCCCCAGGTAGCCAAAAACATTCAGTACTTC

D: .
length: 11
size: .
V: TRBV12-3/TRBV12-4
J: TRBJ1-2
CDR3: CASSPNYGYTF
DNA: TGTGCCAGCAGCCCCAACTATGGCTACACCTTC

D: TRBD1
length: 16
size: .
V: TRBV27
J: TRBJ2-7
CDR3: CASSPRNQGASYEQYF
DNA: TGTGCCAGCAGTCCCAGAAATCAGGGGGCATCCTACGAGCAGTACTTC

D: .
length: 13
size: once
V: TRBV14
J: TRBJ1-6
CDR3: CASSQDLDSPLHF
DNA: TGTGCCAGCAGCCAAGATTTGGATTCACCCCTCCACTTT

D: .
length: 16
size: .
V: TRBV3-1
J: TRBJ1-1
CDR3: CASSQGGTVSNTEAFF
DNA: TGTGCCAGCAGCCAAGGCGGAACGGTTAGTAACACTGAAGCTTTCTTT

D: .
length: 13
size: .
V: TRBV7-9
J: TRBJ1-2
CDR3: CASSTREGDGYTF
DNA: TGTGCCAGCAGCACCCGGGAGGGGGATGGCTACACCTTC